One sample yielded the 29 T cell receptor beta chains listed below, sequenced in a study of shared clonotypes between healthy human individuals. The repertoire was sequenced with immunoSEQ multiplex PCR; TCRdb's copy has only in-frame clones and lacks some. Of fewer than 3 million clones listed, around 93% are singletons. Sequencing was done on a sample of naive CD4+ T cells from PBMCs. As for subset: CD45RA+ positively selected. Receptors originate from a young man in good health. Some clones in this sample may be carry-over from other donors' samples.

The chain couples TRBV28 to TRBJ2-1, with 10 bases aligning to TRBD2. V trimming: 5 bases; J trimming: 4 bases; junction bases outside the gene matches: 5. The CDR3 length is 15 residues. Germline V CDR1 and CDR2: MDHEN, SYDVKM. CDR3 residues: CASSTSGNLYNEQFF. The CDR3 DNA reads as TGTGCCAGCAGTACTAGCGGGAACCTTTACAATGAGCAGTTCTTC.

V usage is TRBV6-1 and J usage is TRBJ2-7; 9 bases are shared with TRBD2. From germline, CDR1 is MNHNS and CDR2 SASEGT. CDR3 size: 16 residues. With 2 bases clipped from V and 5 bases from J, the junction kept 10 bases outside the gene matches. DNA of the CDR3: TGTGCCAGCAGTGAAAGGGGGGTAGCGGGAGTCCACGAGCAGTACTTC. Translating it yields CASSERGVAGVHEQYF.

The V and J genes are TRBV14 and TRBJ2-7, with D unclear. The V end was cut by 4 bases, the J end by 2 bases, with 15 bases between. The CDR3 is made up of 15 amino acids. Germline values: CDR1 SGHDN, CDR2 FVKESK. The CDR3 spells CASSLLRVSAYEQYF. The CDR3 DNA reads TGTGCCAGCAGCCTTTTGCGTGTAAGCGCCTACGAGCAGTACTTC.

Note on this clone: Other DNA sequences in the sample encode the same CDR3. The V gene is TRBV7-9, the J gene TRBJ2-7; either TRBD1 or TRBD2 may supply D (5 bases each). V was shortened by 1 base and J by 3 bases, with 7 bases between the two germline ends. The CDR3 loop spans 13 amino acids. Germline assignment: CDR1 SEHNR and CDR2 FQNEAQ (reference sequence). Written as DNA, the CDR3 is TGTGCCAGCAGCTTAGGAGGGGTCTACGAGCAGTACTTC. It codes for CASSLGGVYEQYF. Filled out from reference TRBV7-9 and TRBJ2-7, the complete variable domain reads DTGVSQNPRHKITKRGQNVTFRCDPISEHNRLYWYRQTLGQGPEFLTYFQNEAQLEKSRLLSDRFSAERPKGSFSTLEIQRTEQGDSAMYLCASSLGGVYEQYFGPGTRLTVT.

This sequence joins TRBV29-1 and TRBJ2-1; D not resolved. CDR3 size: 12 residues. Per the germline V gene, CDR1 is SQVTM and CDR2 is ANQGSEA. The V and J ends lost 2 bases and 4 bases respectively, with 6 bases between them. The CDR3 DNA sequence: TGCAGCGTTGAACCTGCATACAATGAGCAGTTCTTC. Protein product: CSVEPAYNEQFF.

The DNA for the CDR3 is TGTGCCAGCAGTTTGACAGGGGTGAGCGGGGAGCTGTTTTTT. It translates to CASSLTGVSGELFF. This chain connects TRBV28 to TRBJ2-2; TRBD1 agrees at 8 bases. This CDR3 spans 14 amino acids. V was clipped by 3 bases and J by 7 bases; unmatched bases: 4. Germline lookup yields CDR1 MDHEN and CDR2 SYDVKM.

This rearrangement joins TRBV30 to TRBJ2-2; 7 bases map to TRBD1. Germline CDR1 and CDR2: GTSNPN and SVGIG (reference sequence). This CDR3 is 14 amino acids long. With V trimmed by 3 bases and J by 3 bases, 4 bases remained unmatched. CDR3 sequence (DNA): TGTGCCTGGAGGCCGGGACAGCACACCGGGGAGCTGTTTTTT. It translates to CAWRPGQHTGELFF. The whole variable domain, filled in from reference TRBV30 and TRBJ2-2, reads SQTIHQWPATLVQPVGSPLSLECTVEGTSNPNLYWYRQAAGRGLQLLFYSVGIGQISSEVPQNLSASRPQDRQFILSSKKLLLSDSGFYLCAWRPGQHTGELFFGEGSRLTVL.

The chain links TRBV2 to TRBJ1-1; tentative D call: TRBD1 (5 bases). V was clipped by 2 bases and J by 5 bases, with 15 bases between them. CDR3 size: 15 residues. Germline lookup yields CDR1 SNHLY and CDR2 FYNNEI. CDR3 loop: CASSESRGMGTEAFF. For the CDR3, the DNA is TGTGCCAGCAGTGAATCCCGGGGGATGGGTACTGAAGCTTTCTTT.

J is TRBJ1-4 and V is TRBV9; no clear D. CDR3 length: 15 amino acids. The V gene lost 4 bases and the J gene lost 10 bases, with 20 bases spanning the gap. Germline values: CDR1 SGDLS, CDR2 YYNGEE. This CDR3 reads CASSSHRQLFVKLFF. CDR3 DNA: TGTGCCAGCAGCTCACACCGTCAACTGTTCGTAAAACTGTTTTTT.

The chain carries TRBV10-3 and TRBJ2-3, with 7 bases identical to TRBD1. Germline V gives CDR1 ENHRY, CDR2 SYGVKD. V lost 10 bases, J lost 2 bases, and 6 bases stayed unmatched. This CDR3 spans 13 amino acids. The CDR3, as DNA: TGTGCCACTACCGGGACAGACACAGATACGCAGTATTTT. This codes for CATTGTDTDTQYF.

This clone was found once. The rearrangement links TRBV2 to TRBJ1-2; TRBD1 agrees at 9 bases. From germline, CDR1 is SNHLY and CDR2 FYNNEI. This CDR3 spans 16 amino acids. After removal of 6 bases from V and 4 bases from J, the junction contained 12 bases not matched to a gene. CDR3 DNA sequence: TGTGCCAGCAGCCGCCTCCCCGACAGGGGGGGCTATGGCTACACCTTC. It codes for CASSRLPDRGGYGYTF.

The chain employs TRBV10-2 and TRBJ2-1, with 10 nucleotides matching TRBD2. CDR1 is WSHSY and CDR2 is SAAADI in the germline V gene. The length of the CDR3 is 16 residues. The trim removed 3 bases at V and 8 bases at J, leaving 10 bases unmatched. Written as DNA, the CDR3 is TGCGCCAGCAGTGATTTTAGGCTAGCGGGAGTCGATGAGCAGTTCTTC. Translating it yields CASSDFRLAGVDEQFF.

For the CDR3, the DNA is TGTGCCAGTTCAGGGGCTGGGGCCAACGTCCTGACTTTC. The encoded protein is CASSGAGANVLTF. The chain links TRBV6-5 to TRBJ2-6; a possible D gene is TRBD1 (6 bases). V lost 9 bases to trimming and J lost 2 bases, with 8 bases between them. The CDR3 is 13 residues long. The V gene's germline CDR1 is MNHEY and CDR2 SVGAGI.

V and J are TRBV5-1 and TRBJ1-1; D possibly corresponds to TRBD1 (5 bases). V lost 4 bases, J lost 0 bases, and 16 bases lay in between. CDR1 SGHRS and CDR2 YFSETQ come from the germline V gene. The CDR3 consists of 16 residues. This CDR3 reads CASSPTVRTMNTEAFF. The CDR3 DNA is TGCGCCAGCAGCCCAACCGTACGGACAATGAACACTGAAGCTTTCTTT.

This sequence joins TRBV12-5 and TRBJ2-6; possible D gene TRBD1, 6 bases. Germline values: CDR1 LGHNT, CDR2 FRNRAP. The CDR3 totals 17 residues. V was pared by 1 base and J by 2 bases, with 12 bases between. The CDR3 nucleotides are TGTGCTAGTGGTTTGGCCCGGCCAGGGGCTGGGGCCAACGTCCTGACTTTC. This sequence encodes CASGLARPGAGANVLTF.

The chain recombines TRBV21-1 with TRBJ2-7; whether TRBD1, the table's D call, matches the DNA was not checked. TRBV21-1 has pseudogene status. The CDR3 sequence is 16 residues long. Written as DNA, the CDR3 is TGTGCCAGCAGCCGTATAAATGTTCCAGGGGGGTACGAGCAGTACTTC. Its protein product is CASSRINVPGGYEQYF.

This clone has just a few counts. The sample carries other DNA sequences with the same CDR3. The chain joins TRBV7-9 to TRBJ1-1; possibly TRBD1 for D (6 bases). V was clipped by 6 bases and J by 8 bases, with 10 bases between them. Germline V gene data show CDR1 as SEHNR and CDR2 as FQNEAQ (reference sequence). This CDR3 has 11 amino acids. The chain's CDR3 is CASSLTGEAFF. The CDR3 DNA is TGTGCCAGCAGTTTAACAGGGGAAGCTTTCTTT. The variable domain in full, with the rest retrieved from reference TRBV7-9 and TRBJ1-1, is DTGVSQNPRHKITKRGQNVTFRCDPISEHNRLYWYRQTLGQGPEFLTYFQNEAQLEKSRLLSDRFSAERPKGSFSTLEIQRTEQGDSAMYLCASSLTGEAFFGQGTRLTVV.

The chain combines TRBV7-2 with TRBJ2-3, with D maybe TRBD2 (5 bases). V was shortened by 1 base and J by 6 bases, with 17 bases between the two germline ends. CDR1 is SGHTA and CDR2 is FQGNSA in the germline V gene. CDR3 size: 16 residues. The CDR3: CASSLDQRPRADTQYF. As DNA, the CDR3 is TGTGCCAGCAGCTTAGATCAGCGGCCGCGGGCGGATACGCAGTATTTT.

The V and J genes are TRBV7-6 and TRBJ1-1; D may be TRBD1 (5 bases). V lost 2 bases and J 2 bases, leaving 9 bases between the germline ends. The germline gives CDR1 SGHVS, CDR2 FNYEAQ. CDR3 length equals 14 residues. The CDR3 DNA sequence: TGTGCCAGCAGCTTACTGGGACTCAACACTGAAGCTTTCTTT. Its translation: CASSLLGLNTEAFF. Full variable domain (rest looked up from reference TRBV7-6 and TRBJ1-1): GAGVSQSPRYKVTKRGQDVALRCDPISGHVSLYWYRQALGQGPEFLTYFNYEAQQDKSGLPNDRFSAERPEGSISTLTIQRTEQRDSAMYRCASSLLGLNTEAFFGQGTRLTVV.

J is TRBJ1-3 and V is TRBV7-9; a possible D gene is TRBD1 (5 bases). Trimming stripped 4 bases from V and 2 bases from J, with 12 bases between. Germline CDR1 reads SEHNR; CDR2 reads FQNEAQ (reference sequence). This CDR3 contains 15 residues. The CDR3 region has the DNA TGTGCCAGCAGCTCGCAACAGGATACTGGAAACACCATATATTTT. Translating gives CASSSQQDTGNTIYF.

V gene TRBV28 combines with J gene TRBJ2-1; no firm D call. The CDR3 is 12 amino acids. Trimming cost V 6 bases and J 9 bases, with 12 bases left between them. Germline V gene data show CDR1 as MDHEN and CDR2 as SYDVKM. The CDR3: CASSQVKVEQFF. The CDR3 DNA follows: TGTGCCAGCAGCCAAGTAAAGGTTGAGCAGTTCTTC.

The chain is built from TRBV7-2 and TRBJ1-3; 10 bases are a match to TRBD1. Germline V gene sequence: CDR1 SGHTA, CDR2 FQGNSA. The CDR3 is 14 residues long. The V gene end was trimmed by 8 bases and the J gene end by 1 base; junction bases not matched to a gene: 2. The CDR3: CASGTGASGNTIYF. The CDR3 bases are TGTGCCAGCGGGACAGGGGCGTCTGGAAACACCATATATTTT.

This clone was recorded once. The CDR3 is CASSQSTSGSLYEQYF. CDR3 sequence (DNA): TGTGCCAGCAGCCAATCGACTAGCGGGAGCCTCTACGAGCAGTACTTC. J is TRBJ2-7 and V is TRBV4-2; TRBD2 matches 12 bases. The CDR3 has 16 residues. V shed 2 bases and J 3 bases; nucleotides not matched to a gene: 5. The germline CDR1 and CDR2 sequences are LGHNA and YNFKEQ.

The chain employs TRBV18 and TRBJ2-1; D remains unclear. Germline CDR1 is KGHSH and CDR2 is LQKENI. CDR3 length: 18 residues. Trimming shortened V by 6 bases and J by 4 bases, and 25 bases separated the two germline ends. In nucleotides, the CDR3 is TGTGCCAGCTCCCCCGTACATTCCAGCGACGGAAGATACAATGAGCAGTTCTTC. Translating gives CASSPVHSSDGRYNEQFF. Filled out from reference TRBV18 and TRBJ2-1, the complete variable domain reads NAGVMQNPRHLVRRRGQEARLRCSPMKGHSHVYWYRQLPEEGLKFMVYLQKENIIDESGMPKERFSAEFPKEGPSILRIQQVVRGDSAAYFCASSPVHSSDGRYNEQFFGPGTRLTVL.

The V gene is TRBV6-9, the J gene TRBJ2-1; either TRBD1 or TRBD2 may fit D (6 bases each). With 10 bases removed from V and 7 bases from J, the gap between germline ends came to 23 bases. This CDR3 spans 15 amino acids. CDR1 and CDR2 from the germline V gene are MNHGY and SVAAGI. CDR3 sequence reads: CATLEGGMLRNEQFF. DNA for the CDR3: TGTGCCACCCTTGAAGGGGGGATGCTAAGGAATGAGCAGTTCTTC.

The chain joins TRBV6-1 to TRBJ1-1; TRBD1 is a possible D gene (6 bases). V lost 0 bases to trimming and J lost 11 bases, with 25 bases between them. Germline CDR1 and CDR2: MNHNS and SASEGT. The CDR3 has 17 amino acids. This chain's CDR3 is CASSEAFPYRTARGAFF. Written as DNA, the CDR3 is TGTGCCAGCAGTGAAGCGTTTCCGTATAGGACAGCCCGAGGGGCTTTCTTT.

CDR3 sequence (DNA): TGTGCCAGCAGCTTCGGAACCTATGGCTACACCTTC. This translates into CASSFGTYGYTF. This chain joins TRBV7-3 and TRBJ1-2; no clear D. This CDR3 region has 12 residues. Per germline, CDR1 SGHTA and CDR2 FQGTGA. The ends were cut back, 3 bases at V and 4 bases at J, with 6 bases in the middle.

The chain carries TRBV18 and TRBJ2-7; 7 nucleotides match TRBD2. The J segment lost 2 bases and the V segment lost 2 bases, leaving 3 bases of the junction unmatched. Germline CDR1 KGHSH, CDR2 LQKENI. This CDR3 has 14 residues. The CDR3 is CASSPSGLTYEQYF. The CDR3 region has the DNA TGTGCCAGCTCACCATCGGGACTAACCTACGAGCAGTACTTC.

The V and J genes are TRBV6-5 and TRBJ2-7, with 7 bases lining up with TRBD1. Germline V gives CDR1 MNHEY, CDR2 SVGAGI. The CDR3 consists of 13 residues. The trim removed 10 bases at V and 5 bases at J, leaving 11 bases unmatched. The CDR3 bases are TGTGCCATCAGCGACGCGCAGGGGGACGAGCAGTACTTC. Amino acid sequence: CAISDAQGDEQYF.